The rows below give T cell receptor beta chains drawn from one sample of a study of OX40 agonist ivuxolimab in advanced cancers. Using immunoSEQ multiplex PCR, the repertoire was profiled, and TCRdb retains in-frame clones only, with some absent. The table shows fewer than 70,000 clones, with 75% to 90% occurring only once. Sequences were derived from CD4+ or CD8+ T cells sorted from blood, sampled in a trial of the OX40 agonist ivuxolimab. Every receptor here comes from an adult with an advanced solid tumor such as melanoma, head and neck, liver or kidney cancer. CDR3s include the opening cysteine and the closing phenylalanine or tryptophan. D genes are given only for firm matches. Clone size is shown for a subset of rows, as once, few, many or a class of expanded clone.

v_gene: TRBV5-6; abundance: NA; d_gene: NA; j_gene: TRBJ1-1; CDR3nt: TGTGCCAGCAGCCCTGGTGGCTCACTTAACACTGAAGCTTTCTTT; CDR3aa: CASSPGGSLNTEAFF
v_gene: TRBV30; abundance: NA; d_gene: TRBD1; j_gene: TRBJ1-5; CDR3nt: TGTGCCTGGAGTGCGGGTACAGGGGACCAGCCCCAGCATTTT; CDR3aa: CAWSAGTGDQPQHF
v_gene: TRBV4-2; abundance: NA; d_gene: NA; j_gene: TRBJ2-3; CDR3nt: TGTGCCAGCAGCCAAGACCGTGGAACGACCGGGGGCACAGATACGCAGTATTTT; CDR3aa: CASSQDRGTTGGTDTQYF
v_gene: TRBV6-1; abundance: once; d_gene: NA; j_gene: TRBJ2-5; CDR3nt: TGTGCCACCAACCGACGGAGCACGGGCGGGGAGACCCAGTACTTC; CDR3aa: CATNRRSTGGETQYF
v_gene: TRBV25-1; abundance: NA; d_gene: NA; j_gene: TRBJ2-3; CDR3nt: TGTGCCAGCAGTGACCCCGGGGATTGGTTCGATACGCAGTATTTT; CDR3aa: CASSDPGDWFDTQYF
v_gene: TRBV18; abundance: medium-sized; d_gene: NA; j_gene: TRBJ1-2; CDR3nt: TGTGCCAGCTCACTCCCCAGGGGACGGGGTGGCTACACCTTC; CDR3aa: CASSLPRGRGGYTF
v_gene: TRBV5-1; abundance: few; d_gene: NA; j_gene: TRBJ2-1; CDR3nt: TGCGCCAGCAGCTTGGCACTAGTCTACAATGAGCAGTTCTTC; CDR3aa: CASSLALVYNEQFF
v_gene: TRBV19; abundance: NA; d_gene: NA; j_gene: TRBJ1-2; CDR3nt: TGTGCCAGTAGTATAGATCGGAACTCCGAGGTCTATGGCTACACCTTC; CDR3aa: CASSIDRNSEVYGYTF
v_gene: TRBV6-5; abundance: NA; d_gene: NA; j_gene: TRBJ1-5; CDR3nt: TGTGCCAGCAGTCTGATTTCGGGCAATCAGCCCCAGCATTTT; CDR3aa: CASSLISGNQPQHF
v_gene: TRBV6-5; abundance: NA; d_gene: TRBD1; j_gene: TRBJ2-7; CDR3nt: TGTGCCAGCAGGACATCGGGACAGCCGCAGTACTTC; CDR3aa: CASRTSGQPQYF
v_gene: TRBV25-1; abundance: NA; d_gene: TRBD1; j_gene: TRBJ1-2; CDR3nt: TGTGCCAGCAGTGCAGGGGGGGATGGCTACACCTTC; CDR3aa: CASSAGGDGYTF
v_gene: TRBV4-3; abundance: NA; d_gene: TRBD1; j_gene: TRBJ1-2; CDR3nt: TGCGCCAGCAGCCAAGATGGGGGGACAGTCTATGGCTACACCTTC; CDR3aa: CASSQDGGTVYGYTF
v_gene: TRBV5-1; abundance: NA; d_gene: TRBD1; j_gene: TRBJ2-7; CDR3nt: TGCGCCAGCAGCTCAAACGGACAGGGTAGCTCCTACGAGCAGTACTTC; CDR3aa: CASSSNGQGSSYEQYF
v_gene: TRBV5-1; abundance: NA; d_gene: TRBD1; j_gene: TRBJ2-5; CDR3nt: TGCGCCAGCAGCACCGGGACAGGGGGCGGAGAGACCCAGTACTTC; CDR3aa: CASSTGTGGGETQYF
v_gene: TRBV11-3; abundance: NA; d_gene: NA; j_gene: TRBJ2-1; CDR3nt: TGTGCCAGCAGCGATAACAATGAGCAGTTCTTC; CDR3aa: CASSDNNEQFF
v_gene: TRBV28; abundance: NA; d_gene: TRBD1; j_gene: TRBJ2-1; CDR3nt: TGTGCCAGCAGTTCGCCGACAGGGGGAGCGGGCAATGAGCAGTTCTTC; CDR3aa: CASSSPTGGAGNEQFF
v_gene: TRBV7-2; abundance: once; d_gene: NA; j_gene: TRBJ2-3; CDR3nt: TGTGCCAGCAGCTTAAGCGAAGGGGATACGCAGTATTTT; CDR3aa: CASSLSEGDTQYF
v_gene: TRBV28; abundance: few; d_gene: NA; j_gene: TRBJ1-1; CDR3nt: TGTGCCAGCAGTGTGAACACTGAAGCTTTCTTT; CDR3aa: CASSVNTEAFF
v_gene: TRBV30; abundance: NA; d_gene: TRBD1; j_gene: TRBJ2-2; CDR3nt: TGTGCCTGGAGCAAAACCAGGACAGGGGGCACCGGGGAGCTGTTTTTT; CDR3aa: CAWSKTRTGGTGELFF
v_gene: TRBV27; abundance: NA; d_gene: TRBD1; j_gene: TRBJ2-7; CDR3nt: TGTGCCAGCAGTTCGGGACAGGAATTATACGAGCAGTACTTC; CDR3aa: CASSSGQELYEQYF
v_gene: TRBV5-6; abundance: NA; d_gene: NA; j_gene: TRBJ2-4; CDR3nt: TGTGCCAGCAGCTTGGGGGAAGCCAAAAACATTCAGTACTTC; CDR3aa: CASSLGEAKNIQYF
v_gene: TRBV5-1; abundance: NA; d_gene: TRBD2; j_gene: TRBJ2-2; CDR3nt: TGCGCCAGCAGCTTAGGAGCGGGGACGTCCGGGGAGCTGTTTTTT; CDR3aa: CASSLGAGTSGELFF
v_gene: TRBV4-3; abundance: NA; d_gene: NA; j_gene: TRBJ1-2; CDR3nt: TGCGCCAGCAGCCAAGAGACAGGACGAGCAGCTAACTATGGCTACACCTTC; CDR3aa: CASSQETGRAANYGYTF
v_gene: TRBV27; abundance: NA; d_gene: TRBD2; j_gene: TRBJ2-1; CDR3nt: TGTGCCAGCAACTTGCGGGGGGGCCCGAGCTCCTACAATGAGCAGTTCTTC; CDR3aa: CASNLRGGPSSYNEQFF
v_gene: TRBV6-1; abundance: once; d_gene: TRBD1; j_gene: TRBJ2-2; CDR3nt: TGTGCCAGCAGTGAACAGGGGGCTTCCACCGGGGAGCTGTTTTTT; CDR3aa: CASSEQGASTGELFF
v_gene: TRBV13; abundance: NA; d_gene: NA; j_gene: TRBJ1-6; CDR3nt: TGTGCCAGCAGCTTGATGGCGGGTTATAATTCACCCCTCCACTTT; CDR3aa: CASSLMAGYNSPLHF
v_gene: TRBV10-3; abundance: few; d_gene: TRBD2; j_gene: TRBJ2-4; CDR3nt: TGTGCCATCAGTGAGGGACTAGCGGGGAGGGTGGACATTCAGTACTTC; CDR3aa: CAISEGLAGRVDIQYF
v_gene: TRBV18; abundance: NA; d_gene: NA; j_gene: TRBJ2-7; CDR3nt: TGTGCCAGCTCACCCAATAGCTACGAGCAGTACTTC; CDR3aa: CASSPNSYEQYF
v_gene: TRBV10-3; abundance: NA; d_gene: NA; j_gene: TRBJ1-1; CDR3nt: TGTGCCATCAGTGTGATGAACACTGAAGCTTTCTTT; CDR3aa: CAISVMNTEAFF
v_gene: TRBV6-6; abundance: NA; d_gene: NA; j_gene: TRBJ2-4; CDR3nt: TGTGCCACAGAGACAGCAGCCAAAAACATTCAGTACTTC; CDR3aa: CATETAAKNIQYF
v_gene: TRBV28; abundance: medium-sized; d_gene: TRBD1; j_gene: TRBJ2-7; CDR3nt: TGTGCCAGCAGGGGGACAGACAGTACCCCCTACGAGCAGTACTTC; CDR3aa: CASRGTDSTPYEQYF
v_gene: TRBV6-5; abundance: NA; d_gene: NA; j_gene: TRBJ1-1; CDR3nt: TGTGCCAGCAGTTACTCCGGGGGAAGGACTGAAGCTTTCTTT; CDR3aa: CASSYSGGRTEAFF
v_gene: TRBV19; abundance: NA; d_gene: TRBD2; j_gene: TRBJ2-3; CDR3nt: TGTGCCAGTAGGCGGGGTAGTATCCGACTAGCGACGACAGATACGCAGTATTTT; CDR3aa: CASRRGSIRLATTDTQYF
v_gene: TRBV9; abundance: NA; d_gene: TRBD1; j_gene: TRBJ2-7; CDR3nt: TGTGCCAGCAGCGTAGTCGGGACAGGGGACCATTACGAGCAGTACTTC; CDR3aa: CASSVVGTGDHYEQYF
v_gene: TRBV30; abundance: few; d_gene: TRBD1; j_gene: TRBJ1-4; CDR3nt: TGTGCCTGGGGTAGGTCCCGGGACAGGGCAACTAATGAAAAACTGTTTTTT; CDR3aa: CAWGRSRDRATNEKLFF
v_gene: TRBV28; abundance: NA; d_gene: TRBD1; j_gene: TRBJ1-5; CDR3nt: TGTGCCAGCGATTCGCGGCCCCCGGGACAGGGGTTCGGTGGCAATCAGCCCCAGCATTTT; CDR3aa: CASDSRPPGQGFGGNQPQHF
v_gene: TRBV29-1; abundance: NA; d_gene: NA; j_gene: TRBJ2-5; CDR3nt: TGCAGCGCCGCGTCGGGGGGCGGACAAGAGACCCAGTACTTC; CDR3aa: CSAASGGGQETQYF
v_gene: TRBV6-5; abundance: NA; d_gene: NA; j_gene: TRBJ1-5; CDR3nt: TGTGCCAGTGCCACCAGGCGAGGTCAGCCCCAGCATTTT; CDR3aa: CASATRRGQPQHF
v_gene: TRBV5-1; abundance: NA; d_gene: NA; j_gene: TRBJ2-3; CDR3nt: TGCGCCAGCAGCTTGGCCTTGGATAGCCGCACAGATACGCAGTATTTT; CDR3aa: CASSLALDSRTDTQYF
v_gene: TRBV7-3; abundance: NA; d_gene: NA; j_gene: TRBJ2-3; CDR3nt: TGTGCCAGCAGCACGCAACCGGGACCCCTATCAGATACGCAGTATTTT; CDR3aa: CASSTQPGPLSDTQYF
v_gene: TRBV30; abundance: NA; d_gene: TRBD1; j_gene: TRBJ2-7; CDR3nt: TGTGCCTGGAGAGCTGGACAGGGGAGGTTCGAGCAGTACTTC; CDR3aa: CAWRAGQGRFEQYF
v_gene: TRBV2; abundance: NA; d_gene: NA; j_gene: TRBJ1-4; CDR3nt: TGTGCCAGCAGTTTCCGACATCCTGTTGCAACTAATGAAAAACTGTTTTTT; CDR3aa: CASSFRHPVATNEKLFF
v_gene: TRBV30; abundance: NA; d_gene: TRBD1; j_gene: TRBJ1-6; CDR3nt: TGTGCCTGGTCGGGACAGTATAATTCACCCCTCCACTTT; CDR3aa: CAWSGQYNSPLHF
v_gene: TRBV28; abundance: few; d_gene: NA; j_gene: TRBJ2-2; CDR3nt: TGTGCCAGCAGTTTGGCAGGACTGCTCCTTCCCGGGGAGCTGTTTTTT; CDR3aa: CASSLAGLLLPGELFF
v_gene: TRBV7-2; abundance: NA; d_gene: NA; j_gene: TRBJ2-5; CDR3nt: TGTGCCAGCAGCTCTGTCTTCTCAGCGGCCCAAGAGACCCAGTACTTC; CDR3aa: CASSSVFSAAQETQYF
v_gene: TRBV10-3; abundance: NA; d_gene: TRBD2; j_gene: TRBJ2-1; CDR3nt: TGTGCCATCAGTGAGTCAGGCACTAGCGGAATCAATGAGCAGTTCTTC; CDR3aa: CAISESGTSGINEQFF
v_gene: TRBV7-6; abundance: NA; d_gene: TRBD2; j_gene: TRBJ2-5; CDR3nt: TGTGCCAGCAGCTTAATAGCGGGGGAAGAGACCCAGTACTTC; CDR3aa: CASSLIAGEETQYF
v_gene: TRBV21-1; abundance: NA; d_gene: NA; j_gene: TRBJ2-3; CDR3nt: TGTGCCAGCACCCCTTACAGGGGGAGACACACAGATACGCAGTATTTT; CDR3aa: CASTPYRGRHTDTQYF
v_gene: TRBV14; abundance: NA; d_gene: TRBD2; j_gene: TRBJ2-1; CDR3nt: TGTGCCAGCAGCCAAGGGCGGGGGGCCTTCAATGAGCAGTTCTTC; CDR3aa: CASSQGRGAFNEQFF
v_gene: TRBV7-3; abundance: NA; d_gene: TRBD2; j_gene: TRBJ2-1; CDR3nt: TGTGCCAGCAGCTCAGGAGGTCTAGCGGGGGTCTCCTACAATGAGCAGTTCTTC; CDR3aa: CASSSGGLAGVSYNEQFF
v_gene: TRBV4-1; abundance: NA; d_gene: NA; j_gene: TRBJ2-2; CDR3nt: TGCGCCAGCAGCCAAGGGGCAGGGGACGGCGTCGGGGAGCTGTTTTTT; CDR3aa: CASSQGAGDGVGELFF
v_gene: TRBV9; abundance: NA; d_gene: TRBD1; j_gene: TRBJ2-5; CDR3nt: TGTGCCAGCAACCCGGGACAGACCAGGGAGACCCAGTACTTC; CDR3aa: CASNPGQTRETQYF
v_gene: TRBV2; abundance: few; d_gene: NA; j_gene: TRBJ1-1; CDR3nt: TGTGCCAGCAGTTCCCAGGTGAACACTGAAGCTTTCTTT; CDR3aa: CASSSQVNTEAFF
v_gene: TRBV6-1; abundance: few; d_gene: NA; j_gene: TRBJ2-5; CDR3nt: TGTGCCAGCGGAAGGAGGGGGAGCCAAGAGACCCAGTACTTC; CDR3aa: CASGRRGSQETQYF
v_gene: TRBV28; abundance: NA; d_gene: TRBD1; j_gene: TRBJ1-2; CDR3nt: TGTGCCAGCATCCGGGACAGGAACTATGGCTACACCTTC; CDR3aa: CASIRDRNYGYTF
v_gene: TRBV7-9; abundance: NA; d_gene: NA; j_gene: TRBJ2-2; CDR3nt: TGTGCCAGCAGCTTAGCAGGGAAGCCCGGGGAGCTGTTTTTT; CDR3aa: CASSLAGKPGELFF
v_gene: TRBV7-2; abundance: NA; d_gene: TRBD1; j_gene: TRBJ2-3; CDR3nt: TGTGCCAGCAGCTTAGCGAGCCCCTACCGTATGACAGGGGGGAAAGATACGCAGTATTTT; CDR3aa: CASSLASPYRMTGGKDTQYF
v_gene: TRBV29-1; abundance: NA; d_gene: TRBD1; j_gene: TRBJ1-2; CDR3nt: TGCAGCGTCCAGGGGGCGGGTGACTATGGCTACACCTTC; CDR3aa: CSVQGAGDYGYTF
v_gene: TRBV18; abundance: NA; d_gene: TRBD2; j_gene: TRBJ2-5; CDR3nt: TGTGCCAGCTCCCAGGGACTAGTGAGTGGGGAGACCCAGTACTTC; CDR3aa: CASSQGLVSGETQYF
v_gene: TRBV18; abundance: NA; d_gene: NA; j_gene: TRBJ2-7; CDR3nt: TGTGCCAGCTCACCAGCCTCGGACAGTTATGGCGAGCAGTACTTC; CDR3aa: CASSPASDSYGEQYF